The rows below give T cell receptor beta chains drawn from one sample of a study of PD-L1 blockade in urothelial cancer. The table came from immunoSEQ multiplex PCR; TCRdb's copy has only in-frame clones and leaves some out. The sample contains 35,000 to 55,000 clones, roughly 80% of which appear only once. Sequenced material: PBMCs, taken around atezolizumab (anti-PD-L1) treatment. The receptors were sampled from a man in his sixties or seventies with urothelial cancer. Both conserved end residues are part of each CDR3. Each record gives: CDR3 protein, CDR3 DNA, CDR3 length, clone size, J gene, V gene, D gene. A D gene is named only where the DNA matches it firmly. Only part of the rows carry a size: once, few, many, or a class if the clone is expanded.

cdr3_aa: CASSSDRSGNQPQHF; cdr3_nt: TGTGCCAGCTCATCGGACAGGTCGGGCAATCAGCCCCAGCATTTT; cdr3_length: 15; clone_size: -; j_call: TRBJ1-5; v_call: TRBV18; d_call: TRBD1
cdr3_aa: CASSLAGVGNEQFF; cdr3_nt: TGTGCCAGCAGTTTAGCGGGGGTAGGCAATGAGCAGTTCTTC; cdr3_length: 14; clone_size: -; j_call: TRBJ2-1; v_call: TRBV27; d_call: TRBD2
cdr3_aa: CASTRRGDRVYEQYF; cdr3_nt: TGTGCCAGCACACGCCGTGGGGACAGGGTCTACGAGCAGTACTTC; cdr3_length: 15; clone_size: -; j_call: TRBJ2-7; v_call: TRBV6-1; d_call: TRBD1
cdr3_aa: CASSLTRIHYNEQFF; cdr3_nt: TGTGCCAGCAGCCTAACTCGTATCCACTACAATGAGCAGTTCTTC; cdr3_length: 15; clone_size: once; j_call: TRBJ2-1; v_call: TRBV7-2; d_call: -
cdr3_aa: CASSPGHANTEAFF; cdr3_nt: TGTGCCAGCAGCCCGGGACACGCGAACACTGAAGCTTTCTTT; cdr3_length: 14; clone_size: -; j_call: TRBJ1-1; v_call: TRBV7-8; d_call: -
cdr3_aa: CAWSSGRTYEQYF; cdr3_nt: TGTGCCTGGAGTAGCGGGCGGACCTACGAGCAGTACTTC; cdr3_length: 13; clone_size: -; j_call: TRBJ2-7; v_call: TRBV30; d_call: -
cdr3_aa: CASSPDDRGQGDGYTF; cdr3_nt: TGTGCCAGTAGTCCAGACGATAGAGGACAGGGGGATGGCTACACCTTC; cdr3_length: 16; clone_size: once; j_call: TRBJ1-2; v_call: TRBV19; d_call: TRBD1
cdr3_aa: CASSSAGLEQFF; cdr3_nt: TGTGCCAGCAGTTCGGCAGGACTTGAGCAGTTCTTC; cdr3_length: 12; clone_size: once; j_call: TRBJ2-1; v_call: TRBV28; d_call: -
cdr3_aa: CASSMEHPKNYEQYF; cdr3_nt: TGTGCCAGTAGTATGGAGCACCCGAAAAACTACGAGCAGTACTTC; cdr3_length: 15; clone_size: once; j_call: TRBJ2-7; v_call: TRBV19; d_call: -
cdr3_aa: CASSLDDWDNEQFF; cdr3_nt: TGTGCCAGCAGCCTCGATGACTGGGACAATGAGCAGTTCTTC; cdr3_length: 14; clone_size: -; j_call: TRBJ2-1; v_call: TRBV11-1; d_call: -
cdr3_aa: CSAKGQTEQYF; cdr3_nt: TGCAGTGCAAAGGGACAGACCGAGCAGTACTTC; cdr3_length: 11; clone_size: -; j_call: TRBJ2-7; v_call: TRBV20-1; d_call: TRBD1
cdr3_aa: CASSERTVDEQYF; cdr3_nt: TGTGCCAGCAGCGAGAGGACAGTGGACGAGCAGTACTTC; cdr3_length: 13; clone_size: -; j_call: TRBJ2-7; v_call: TRBV9; d_call: -
cdr3_aa: CASSSFGTRIVYEQYF; cdr3_nt: TGTGCCAGCAGCTCTTTCGGGACTAGAATCGTCTACGAGCAGTACTTC; cdr3_length: 16; clone_size: -; j_call: TRBJ2-7; v_call: TRBV7-9; d_call: TRBD2
cdr3_aa: CASGQGIIEQYF; cdr3_nt: TGTGCCAGCGGACAGGGCATCATCGAGCAGTACTTC; cdr3_length: 12; clone_size: -; j_call: TRBJ2-7; v_call: TRBV28; d_call: TRBD1
cdr3_aa: CASSDEGTPHLGDTQYF; cdr3_nt: TGTGCCAGCAGTGACGAAGGGACACCTCATCTAGGAGATACGCAGTATTTT; cdr3_length: 17; clone_size: -; j_call: TRBJ2-3; v_call: TRBV6-4; d_call: -
cdr3_aa: CASSNRGAYEQYF; cdr3_nt: TGTGCCAGCAGCAACAGGGGGGCCTACGAGCAGTACTTC; cdr3_length: 13; clone_size: few; j_call: TRBJ2-7; v_call: TRBV21-1; d_call: -
cdr3_aa: CASSLSGAGGSYGYTF; cdr3_nt: TGTGCCAGCAGTTTATCGGGGGCAGGGGGATCCTATGGCTACACCTTC; cdr3_length: 16; clone_size: -; j_call: TRBJ1-2; v_call: TRBV28; d_call: TRBD1
cdr3_aa: CASSLWTGRRDTEAFF; cdr3_nt: TGTGCCAGCAGTTTATGGACAGGGAGGCGGGACACTGAAGCTTTCTTT; cdr3_length: 16; clone_size: -; j_call: TRBJ1-1; v_call: TRBV28; d_call: TRBD1